The entry below describes one T cell receptor (beta chain). The target of this receptor is not known. Within one base of it there is no much larger clone, and no base qualities were kept. Chronic pancreatitis pancreas tissue was obtained from patients undergoing total pancreatectomy with islet autotransplantation (TPIAT). No known history of diabetes was present in the included chronic pancreatitis patients. For TCRbeta sequencing, genomic DNA was extracted directly from bulk pancreas tissue, without T cell sorting. Pancreas tissues from patients and organ donors were collected consecutively at two US centers. The sample is drawn from a study of immune characteristics of hereditary and idiopathic chronic pancreatitis. Regarding the complete study: The study profiled local pancreatic immune cells and TCRbeta repertoires in hereditary and idiopathic chronic pancreatitis compared with control organ donor pancreases. TCRbeta sequencing included 4 or 5 control pancreases, about 7 pancreases with hereditary chronic pancreatitis and roughly 6 pancreases with idiopathic chronic pancreatitis. The gDNA-based approach was chosen because it involved minimal in vitro experimental manipulation of pancreas-infiltrating T cells.

At the junction V is shortened by 5 bases and J by 0 bases, with 7 bases in between. CDR1 is given as SQVTM and CDR2 as ANQGSEA, both from the germline V gene. From the cysteine through the phenylalanine, the CDR3 covers 12 amino acids. CDR3 DNA is the only sequence kept; it has 36 bases, read in frame from the first base. The library was built by means of the immunoSEQ multiplex PCR assay. From pancreatic genomic DNA, the TCRbeta CDR3 region and adjacent sequences were amplified and sequenced. Per the source publication's procedure: Repertoire diversity was assessed as a mean normalized Shannon-Wiener index, together with productive clonality and counts of productive rearrangements. Control and chronic pancreatitis repertoire metrics were compared by means of the nonparametric Mann-Whitney U test. A clonotype counted as shared when its CDR3beta sequence had identical amino acid composition and length across subjects. TCRdb's version of the immuneACCESS table is confined to in-frame rearrangements and falls short of the full clone set. An unresolved V gene accounts for under half of the shortfall where checked; the remainder is of unknown origin. V and J calls and clone size are those listed in that table; D and trimming were worked out from the DNA. For this sample there are over 11,000 clones; 73% appear just once. Clones ranked in the top ten supply more than 13% of the sample.

General study outcomes and caveats: Compared with controls, TCRbeta repertoire diversity was significantly higher and clonality was lower in both chronic pancreatitis groups. Patient tissue was available only at the time of TPIAT, so disease duration differences may have influenced immune findings. Hereditary and idiopathic chronic pancreatitis differed in Vbeta-Jbeta gene family usage, including TRBV10, TRBV19, TRBV23 and TRBV5. Among approximately 12 chronic pancreatitis patients, the number of productive TCR rearrangements showed a positive correlation with disease severity scores. The study did not include chronic pancreatitis caused by alcohol use.

This receptor was identified in a human donor with chronic pancreatitis. Recombination joined TRBV29-1 with TRBJ1-1, with an unclear D gene assignment. The sequencing sample was made of pancreas tissue with hereditary chronic pancreatitis. At the DNA level, the sequence is TGCAGCGTTAATCTCCTGAACACTGAAGCTTTCTTT. Its coded protein is CSVNLLNTEAFF.